One sample yielded the 18 T cell receptor beta chains listed below, sequenced in a study of T-cell memory formation after mild COVID-19. TCRdb re-analysed the 5' RACE reads in MiXCR, keeping a single row per CDR3 protein. The sample includes 400,000 or so distinct CDR3 sequences, about 20% of them seen just once. The sample comprised PBMCs or a T cell subset sorted from them (not recorded which). Receptors were obtained from an adult woman who had mild COVID-19 (a few samples of this study predate the infection). Cell type and time point are not known.

The chain recombines TRBV19 with TRBJ1-5, with 7 bases matching TRBD1. Trimming removed 7 bases from V and 1 base from J; junction bases left unmatched: 7. Germline CDR1 LNHDA, CDR2 SQIVND (reference sequence). This CDR3 spans 15 amino acids. The CDR3 protein is CASTTTGMSNQPQHF. The CDR3, as DNA: TGTGCCAGTACCACGACAGGGATGAGCAATCAGCCCCAGCATTTT.

This clonotype was observed many times. This chain connects TRBV18 to TRBJ2-7; D not resolved. The CDR3 runs 13 residues. CDR1 KGHSH and CDR2 LQKENI come from the germline V gene. Trimming left V 3 bases short and J 0 bases short, with 6 bases between. The CDR3 loop reads CASSPPVSYEQYF. CDR3 DNA sequence: TGTGCCAGCTCACCGCCGGTCTCCTACGAGCAGTACTTC.

This clonotype occurred a few times. The chain joins TRBV3-1 to TRBJ2-7, with D unclear. Germline CDR1 reads LGHDT; CDR2 reads YNNKEL (reference sequence). Trimming left V 2 bases short and J 1 base short, with 9 bases between. This CDR3 has 14 amino acids. CDR3 in amino acids: CASSQLHNSYEQYF. In DNA form, the CDR3 reads TGTGCCAGCAGCCAATTACACAATTCCTACGAGCAGTACTTC.

This sequence joins TRBV7-3 and TRBJ2-7, with 12 bases aligning to TRBD2. CDR3 length: 19 residues. The germline V gene encodes CDR1 SGHTA and CDR2 FQGTGA. V gave up 7 bases and J gave up 6 bases; unmatched junction bases: 22. This CDR3 reads CASNRERASGRAQVSEQYF. DNA of the CDR3: TGTGCCAGCAACAGGGAGAGGGCTAGCGGGAGGGCCCAGGTTTCCGAGCAGTACTTC.

The CDR3 is CASRSPGQGATEAFF. The CDR3 DNA reads as TGTGCCAGCAGGTCACCGGGACAGGGAGCCACTGAAGCTTTCTTT. The chain combines TRBV5-4 with TRBJ1-1; 9 bases agree with TRBD1. The CDR3 sequence is 15 residues long. V lost 5 bases to trimming and J lost 4 bases; unmatched junction nucleotides: 9. Looked up from germline, CDR1 is SGHNT and CDR2 is YYREEE (reference sequence).

This clonotype has just a few counts. The V gene is TRBV6-2 or TRBV6-3, the J gene TRBJ2-1; 10 nucleotides agree with TRBD2. Germline-derived CDR1 and CDR2 are MNHEY and SVGEGT. This CDR3 is built from 18 residues. The V segment lost 6 bases and the J segment 0 bases; nucleotides outside the gene matches: 11. The CDR3 here is CASSKTGLAETSYNEQFF. The DNA for the CDR3 is TGTGCCAGCAGCAAGACCGGACTAGCGGAGACCTCCTACAATGAGCAGTTCTTC.

This clonotype has a handful of counts. The chain carries TRBV12-3 or TRBV12-4 and TRBJ1-1; D not certain. This CDR3 has 15 amino acids. V was trimmed by 5 bases and J by 4 bases, leaving 17 bases between them. The CDR3 sequence is CASSLSGPKSTEAFF. CDR3 nucleotides: TGTGCCAGCAGTCTCAGCGGACCCAAGTCCACTGAAGCTTTCTTT.

The rearrangement joins TRBV30 to TRBJ1-2, with TRBD1 as a possible D gene (5 bases). The germline V and J ends were trimmed by 1 base and 4 bases, with 10 bases remaining between them. CDR3 size: 13 residues. The germline V gene encodes CDR1 GTSNPN and CDR2 SVGIG (reference sequence). This CDR3 reads CAWSAPTAYGYTF. CDR3 sequence (DNA): TGTGCCTGGAGTGCACCGACAGCCTATGGCTACACCTTC.

This clonotype has ten or more counts. This chain connects TRBV5-6 to TRBJ2-4, with 7 bases matching TRBD2. CDR1 is SGHDT, CDR2 YYEEEE, per germline. The CDR3 length is 12 residues. V shed 5 bases, J shed 10 bases, and the junction held 6 bases outside the gene matches. The CDR3 loop reads CASSSGREIQYF. The CDR3 DNA reads TGTGCCAGCAGTTCTGGGAGGGAAATTCAGTACTTC.

This clonotype appeared a few times. The chain joins TRBV29-1 to TRBJ1-1, with TRBD1 matching 7 bases. Germline V gene sequence: CDR1 SQVTM, CDR2 ANQGSEA. V was pared by 4 bases and J by 1 base, with 6 bases of the junction left unmatched. This CDR3 region has 14 residues. CDR3 amino acids: CSVAQNRGNTEAFF. The CDR3 region has the DNA TGCAGCGTTGCCCAAAACAGGGGGAACACTGAAGCTTTCTTT.

This chain uses TRBV9 with TRBJ2-1; 8 nucleotides line up with TRBD1. The CDR3 totals 17 residues. With 1 base clipped from V and 7 bases from J, the junction kept 13 bases outside the gene matches. Germline CDR1 reads SGDLS; CDR2 reads YYNGEE. The CDR3 nucleotides read TGTGCCAGCAGCGTATTTCCAGGACTGACAGGGGAGAATGAGCAGTTCTTC. Protein sequence: CASSVFPGLTGENEQFF.

This clonotype was recorded a few times. The gene calls are TRBV12-3 or TRBV12-4 and TRBJ1-3; 8 bases are shared with TRBD1. V shed 6 bases and J 6 bases; nucleotides not matched to a gene: 4. The CDR3 is 13 residues long. The CDR3 DNA reads TGTGCCAGCAGAAACAGGGGGACAAACACCATATATTTT. Encoded protein: CASRNRGTNTIYF.

V usage is TRBV30 and J usage is TRBJ2-3; D is unresolved. Trimming took 0 bases from V and 6 from J, leaving 10 bases between them. Germline CDR1 GTSNPN, CDR2 SVGIG (reference sequence). CDR3 length: 13 amino acids. CDR3 loop: CAWSVHGVDTQYF. CDR3 nucleotides: TGTGCCTGGAGTGTACACGGCGTGGATACGCAGTATTTT.

This clonotype was counted at least ten times. V usage is TRBV5-1 and J usage is TRBJ2-3; D might be TRBD2 (6 bases). The V and J ends lost 5 bases and 6 bases respectively, with 16 bases between them. The CDR3 is 14 residues long. CDR1 is SGHRS, CDR2 YFSETQ, per germline. This CDR3 is CASSIGGIEDTQYF. The DNA for the CDR3 is TGCGCCAGCAGTATTGGGGGGATCGAGGATACGCAGTATTTT.

This clonotype was counted ten times or more. The chain combines TRBV27 with TRBJ2-7; D not certain. V was shortened by 3 bases and J by 1 base, with 7 bases between the two germline ends. Germline V gives CDR1 MNHEY, CDR2 SMNVEV (reference sequence). The CDR3 is 13 amino acids. The CDR3 region has the DNA TGTGCCAGCAGTTTCGGTAGATCCTACGAGCAGTACTTC. This encodes CASSFGRSYEQYF.

This clonotype has just a few counts. V and J are TRBV4-3 and TRBJ1-2, with D hard to call. CDR3 length: 16 residues. V was trimmed by 2 bases and J by 3 bases, leaving 16 bases between them. Germline V gene data show CDR1 as LGHNA and CDR2 as YSLEER. CDR3 sequence (DNA): TGCGCCAGCAGCCAATACTTTCCAGGCCTAGACTATGGCTACACCTTC. This translates into CASSQYFPGLDYGYTF.

Only a few counts were recorded for this clonotype. This chain uses TRBV5-1 with TRBJ2-2; 7 bases map to TRBD2. Looked up from germline, CDR1 is SGHRS and CDR2 is YFSETQ. V shed 3 bases, J shed 0 bases, and the junction held 5 bases outside the gene matches. The CDR3 is 16 amino acids. CDR3 DNA sequence: TGCGCCAGCAGCTGGGAGGGGATCCCGAACACCGGGGAGCTGTTTTTT. As protein: CASSWEGIPNTGELFF.

The chain carries TRBV11-2 and TRBJ1-3, with D possibly matching TRBD1 (5 bases). Germline V gene lookup returns CDR1 SGHAT and CDR2 FQNNGV. The CDR3 consists of 16 residues. V lost 5 bases and J lost 0, with 14 bases in between. The CDR3 DNA sequence: TGTGCCAGCAGCGTCGGACACGAGCTCTCTGGAAACACCATATATTTT. Translating gives CASSVGHELSGNTIYF.